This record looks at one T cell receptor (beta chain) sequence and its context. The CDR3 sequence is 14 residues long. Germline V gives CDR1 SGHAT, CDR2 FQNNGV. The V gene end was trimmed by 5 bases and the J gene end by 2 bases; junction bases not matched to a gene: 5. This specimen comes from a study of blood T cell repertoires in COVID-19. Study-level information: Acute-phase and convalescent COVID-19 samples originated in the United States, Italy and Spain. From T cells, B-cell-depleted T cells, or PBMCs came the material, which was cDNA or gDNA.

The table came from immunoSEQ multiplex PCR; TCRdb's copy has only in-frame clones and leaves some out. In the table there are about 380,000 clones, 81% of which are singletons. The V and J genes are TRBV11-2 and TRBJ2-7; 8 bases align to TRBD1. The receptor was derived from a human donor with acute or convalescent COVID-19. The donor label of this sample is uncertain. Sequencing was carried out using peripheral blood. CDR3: CASSPGQGPYEQYF. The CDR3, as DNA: TGTGCCAGCAGCCCAGGACAGGGTCCCTACGAGCAGTACTTC.